This T cell receptor (beta chain) is drawn from a study of T cells in Graves' hyperthyroidism and ophthalmopathy. Study information: Peripheral blood sampling occurred at initial diagnosis, before any treatment.

CDR1 and CDR2 (germline): MNHNS, SASEGT. The CDR3 loop spans 15 amino acids. Unmatched junction bases numbered 10, after V lost 5 bases and J lost 6 bases. Amplification yielded TCR beta CDR3 regions, with RNA transcripts as the source. First-round RT-PCR targeting the TCR CDR3 was performed with the HTBI primer set. TCRdb re-analysed the multiplex PCR reads in MiXCR, keeping a single row per CDR3 protein. The sample yields over 350,000 distinct CDR3 sequences, roughly 14% seen once. Details on this clonotype: The antigen remains unidentified.

Study-wide results and limits: Ophthalmopathy was identified by the model a median approximately six months ahead of onset.

Sample: blood. V usage is TRBV6-1 and J usage is TRBJ2-1; 7 bases align to TRBD2. The sequence derives from a man aged 18 to 30 with Graves' ophthalmopathy. The CDR3 coding sequence is TGTGCCAGCAGTTCCAACCGGGACTACCGCAATGAGCAGTTCTTC. This translates into CASSSNRDYRNEQFF.